This T cell receptor beta chain was captured in a study of T-cell memory formation after mild COVID-19. Study-wide points: Clones from the second wave (peaking day 37) had unconfirmed SARS-CoV-2 specificity.

A remark on this clonotype: Its antigen remains unknown.

The CDR3 has 14 residues. In germline, CDR1 is MNHEY, CDR2 SVGEGT. Trimming cost V 1 base and J 3 bases, with 7 bases left between them. TCRdb independently ran MiXCR on the 5' RACE reads; one entry per CDR3 protein. The table shows roughly 300,000 distinct CDR3 sequences, with roughly 15% occurring only once. The rearrangement uses TRBV6-2 or TRBV6-3 and TRBJ1-5; D unclear. The sample was PBMCs or a T cell subset sorted from them (not recorded which). This clonotype was obtained from a man aged 18 to 35 who had mild COVID-19 (a few samples of this study predate the infection). Cell type and time point are not known. CDR3 in amino acids: CASSYYQVNQPQHF. CDR3 DNA sequence: TGTGCCAGCAGTTACTACCAGGTCAATCAGCCCCAGCATTTT.